This TCR beta chain was identified in a study of post-analysis software for immune sequencing data (dated by TCRdb to 2013 to 2016). Broadly, across the study: The recorded disease courses included relapsing-remitting, secondary progressive and progressive-relapsing multiple sclerosis, and some patients had no subtype annotation. The patient repertoires were set against around ten previously published healthy control repertoires from donors whose ages ranged from roughly 6 to 26 years. A subset of samples was prepared in parallel using single-end sample barcoding, then pooled and co-amplified after Illumina adapter ligation.

The receptor library was made with PCR. Sequencer: Illumina HiSeq 2500. Unique molecular identifiers were incorporated into TCR beta cDNA libraries to reduce PCR and sequencing biases. Every 1 to 10 million input T cells yielded approximately 500,000 cDNA molecules, meaning each molecule approximated one T cell. The patient libraries were prepared and sequenced using the same protocol as the earlier healthy control dataset. Within a given batch, samples were prepared together, multiplexed and sequenced on the same HiSeq lane. The source study handled its data this way. MIGEC handled the raw barcoded reads, throwing out single-read molecular identifier groups before consensus assembly and CDR3 extraction. Clonotype tables were post-analysed with VDJtools, and diversity was normalized by down-sampling all datasets to the smallest sample size. To correct batch-related cross-sample contamination, repertoire overlap clustering matched CDR3 amino acid sequences but not nucleotide sequences. TCRdb trimmed the raw reads at Q25, called clones with MiXCR and kept productive beta chains. One record per CDR3 amino acid sequence lists the most common genes and DNA. TCRdb, not the original authors, processed these V and J calls. The sample table records 160,000 or so distinct CDR3 sequences; around 36% of these occur just once. The top ten clonotypes cover 25% to 30% of the sample.

This clonotype was detected a few times. The target of this receptor is not known. The input lacks base qualities; no much larger clone sits a single base away. Spanning cysteine to phenylalanine, the CDR3 consists of 15 amino acids. Here the CDR3 DNA is all that survives: 45 bases in frame from base 1. Germline trimming amounts to 4 bases on V and 5 bases on J, with 10 as the count of junction bases outside the gene matches. The germline V gene encodes CDR1 LGHNA and CDR2 YSLEER. The paper's findings and limits, for the study overall: Compared with controls, multiple sclerosis patients had significantly lower normalized Chao1 diversity, a finding suggesting substantial peripheral T-cell clonal expansion. Roughly 5 TRBV segments, including TRBV5-6, TRBV5-1 and TRBV20-1, were significantly more frequent in patients than controls. Direct clustering with F measure revealed strong co-clustering of samples prepared in the same batch, which led to a batch-effect correction. The control group was slightly older than the multiple sclerosis patient group.

The time point label, as the study defines it: second blood draw from one MS patient after hematopoietic stem cell transplantation. To demonstrate the VDJtools post-analysis software, the study profiled TCR beta repertoires from the peripheral blood of 13 young patients with multiple sclerosis. Multiple sclerosis patients were children and adolescents aged about 6 to 16 years. The chain is encoded by TRBV4-3 joined to TRBJ2-7; 8 nucleotides in the junction match TRBD1. This sample comprised blood, obtained after autologous hematopoietic stem cell transplantation. The receptor comes from a girl aged 5 to 17 with multiple sclerosis. Donor details come from another sample of the same person, matched by shared clones. DNA sequence: TGCGCCAGCAGCCGATCCGGGACAGGTATTCACGAGCAGTACTTC. This gives the protein CASSRSGTGIHEQYF.